This paragraph reports one T cell receptor (beta chain). This clonotype was found once. Its antigen target is currently unknown. No qualities accompany the bases; no much larger clone lies one base away. A single read is weak support. Sequencer: 454 GS FLX Titanium. TCR libraries were built from around 500 ng of total RNA with a previously published linear amplification protocol. The Roche/454 Genome Sequencer with Titanium chemistry was used for sequencing. The authors' analysis ran thus. A total of some 84,000 rearranged TCR alpha transcripts were sequenced from four or five of the healthy donors. Duplicate transcripts were removed, and unique TCR clonotypes were defined by the CDR3 junction according to IMGT nomenclature. CD4 versus CD8 status was modeled on V and J genes by logistic regression in R 2.13.0, with adjustment for donor effects and Bonferroni correction for multiple testing. TCRdb reprocessed the public reads (quality trimming at Q25 with fastp, clone calling with MiXCR) and kept in-frame beta chains. Rows are unified per CDR3 protein, each entry keeping the most common DNA and genes. TCRdb, rather than the study authors, made the V and J calls. The sample table shows approximately 180,000 distinct CDR3 sequences, and about four fifths are seen once. The biggest ten clones account for roughly 2.4% of the sample.

The source of the sample is a study of healthy donors' naive CD4 and CD8 T cells (dated by TCRdb to between 2015 and 2017). Turning to the overall study: Donor selection covered three age groups (20-25, 40-50 and 60-70 years) with more than five people in each, and the resulting cohort had a mean age of approximately 44 and was half female. The peripheral blood mononuclear cells came from fewer than 20 individuals who were healthy and unrelated. For TCR alpha, a new primer set covering all functional IMGT alpha gene variants was designed, and the rest of the protocol matched the beta-chain workflow. To check how TCR variation relates to lineage commitment, the researchers sequenced rearranged TCR alpha and beta chains taken from naive CD4+ and CD8+ T cells. The donors were HLA-typed by sequencing at HLA-A, -B, -C, -DRB1, -DQB1 and -DPB1, using the SBTexcellerator protocol, an ABI3130xl analyzer and SBTengine software. The paper's findings and limits, for the study overall: Taken together, V genes, J genes and CDR3 charge appeared to account for 10% to 15% of the variance in CD4/CD8 propensity, acting in a largely additive way. Because alpha and beta chains were sequenced in bulk and could not be paired, combined chain effects were not evaluated. Most V and J gene segments were reportedly biased between naive CD4+ and CD8+ cells, consistently across donors and independent of HLA genotype. Possible repertoire bias arising from homeostatic proliferation of naive T cells was not directly addressed. In both chains, CD4+ lineage was linked to a positively charged CDR3, whereas CD8+ lineage was linked to a negatively charged CDR3.

Cells with a CD4+CD8-CD45RO-CD45RA+ profile were isolated by FACS and defined as naive CD4+ T cells, and those with a CD8+CD4-CD45RA+CD27bright profile were defined as naive CD8+ T cells. The antibodies used for sorting targeted CD4 (RPA-T4), CD8 (SK1), CD27 (O323), CD45RA (HI100) and CD45RO (UCHL1). Germline trimming amounts to 4 bases on V and 4 bases on J, with 9 as the count of junction bases outside the gene matches. CDR1 SGHAT and CDR2 FQDESV were looked up in the germline V gene (reference sequence). The CDR3 sequence holds 16 residues, the cysteine and phenylalanine included. Here the CDR3 DNA is all that survives: 48 bases in frame from base 1.

Material for sequencing was naive CD4+ and CD8+ T cells sorted from blood, pooled from several donors. The cell subset or site label for this specimen denotes: FACS-sorted naive CD4+ (CD45RO-CD45RA+) and naive CD8+ (CD45RA+CD27bright) T cells. In this chain, TRBV11-1 is recombined with TRBJ2-5; the central 10 bases match TRBD2. The sequence was obtained from a pool of human donors in good health; the sample pools cells from several healthy donors. The CDR3 sequence is CASSSRTSGRRETQYF. Here is the DNA: TGTGCCAGCAGCTCACGGACTAGCGGACGAAGAGAGACCCAGTACTTC. Supplemented by the reference TRBV11-1 and TRBJ2-5 proteins around the CDR3, the complete variable domain is EAEVAQSPRYKITEKSQAVAFWCDPISGHATLYWYRQILGQGPELLVQFQDESVVDDSQLPKDRFSAERLKGVDSTLKIQPAELGDSAMYLCASSSRTSGRRETQYFGPGTRLLVL.